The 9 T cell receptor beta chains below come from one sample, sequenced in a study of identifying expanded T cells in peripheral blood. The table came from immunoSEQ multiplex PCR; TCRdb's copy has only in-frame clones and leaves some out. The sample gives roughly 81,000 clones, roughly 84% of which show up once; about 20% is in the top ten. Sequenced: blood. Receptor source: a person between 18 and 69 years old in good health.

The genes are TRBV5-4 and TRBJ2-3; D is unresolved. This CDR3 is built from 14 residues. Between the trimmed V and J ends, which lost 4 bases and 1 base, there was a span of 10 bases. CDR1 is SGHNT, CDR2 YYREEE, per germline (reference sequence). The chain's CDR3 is CASSPAVGTDTQYF. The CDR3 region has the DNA TGTGCCAGCAGCCCGGCGGTTGGCACAGATACGCAGTATTTT.

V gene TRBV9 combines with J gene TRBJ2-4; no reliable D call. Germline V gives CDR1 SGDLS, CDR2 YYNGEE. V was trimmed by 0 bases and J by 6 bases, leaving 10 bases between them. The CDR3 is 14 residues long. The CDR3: CASSVARVGNIQYF. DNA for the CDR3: TGTGCCAGCAGCGTAGCTAGGGTAGGAAACATTCAGTACTTC.

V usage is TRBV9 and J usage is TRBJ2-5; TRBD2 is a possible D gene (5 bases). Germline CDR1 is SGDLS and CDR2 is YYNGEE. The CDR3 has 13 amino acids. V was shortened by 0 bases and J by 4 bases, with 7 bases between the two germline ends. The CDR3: CASSVVAGETQYF. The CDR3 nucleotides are TGTGCCAGCAGCGTAGTGGCGGGAGAGACCCAGTACTTC.

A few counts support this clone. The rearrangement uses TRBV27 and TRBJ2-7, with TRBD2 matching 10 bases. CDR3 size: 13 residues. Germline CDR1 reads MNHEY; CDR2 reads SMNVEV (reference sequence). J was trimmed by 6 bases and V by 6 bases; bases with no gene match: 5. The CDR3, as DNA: TGTGCCAGCAGCATAGCGGGAGGAGGCGAGCAGTACTTC. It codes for CASSIAGGGEQYF.

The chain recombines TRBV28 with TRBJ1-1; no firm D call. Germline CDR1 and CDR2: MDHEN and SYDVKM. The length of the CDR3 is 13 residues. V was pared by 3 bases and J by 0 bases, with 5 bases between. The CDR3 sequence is CASSLVMNTEAFF. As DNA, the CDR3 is TGTGCCAGCAGTTTGGTTATGAACACTGAAGCTTTCTTT.

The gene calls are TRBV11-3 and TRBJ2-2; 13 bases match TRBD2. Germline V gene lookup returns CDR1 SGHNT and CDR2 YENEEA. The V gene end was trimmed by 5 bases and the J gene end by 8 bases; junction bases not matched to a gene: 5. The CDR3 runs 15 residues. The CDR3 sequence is CASSTMGLAGGELFF. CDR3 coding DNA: TGTGCCAGCAGCACCATGGGACTAGCGGGAGGGGAGCTGTTTTTT. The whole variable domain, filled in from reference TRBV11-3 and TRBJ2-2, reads EAGVVQSPRYKIIEKKQPVAFWCNPISGHNTLYWYLQNLGQGPELLIRYENEEAVDDSQLPKDRFSAERLKGVDSTLKIQPAELGDSAVYLCASSTMGLAGGELFFGEGSRLTVL.

This CDR3 reads CASSIVGADTQYF. CDR3 nucleotides: TGTGCCAGTAGTATAGTTGGGGCAGATACGCAGTATTTT. This chain links TRBV19 with TRBJ2-3; unclear D gene. The CDR3 sequence is 13 residues long. V lost 1 base, J lost 4 bases, and 6 bases lay in between. Germline V CDR1 and CDR2: LNHDA, SQIVND (reference sequence).

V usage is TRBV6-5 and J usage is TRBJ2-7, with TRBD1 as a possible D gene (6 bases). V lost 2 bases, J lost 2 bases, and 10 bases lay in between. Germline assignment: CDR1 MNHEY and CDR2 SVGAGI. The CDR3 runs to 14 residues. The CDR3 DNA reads TGTGCCAGCAGTTACGGGCAGGGGACCTACGAGCAGTACTTC. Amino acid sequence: CASSYGQGTYEQYF.

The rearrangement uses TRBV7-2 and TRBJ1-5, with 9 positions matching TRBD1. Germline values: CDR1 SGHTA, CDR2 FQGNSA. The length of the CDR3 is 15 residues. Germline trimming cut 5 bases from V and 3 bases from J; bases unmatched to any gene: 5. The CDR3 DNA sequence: TGTGCCAGCAGCGCGACAGGGGGGACCAATCAGCCCCAGCATTTT. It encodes CASSATGGTNQPQHF. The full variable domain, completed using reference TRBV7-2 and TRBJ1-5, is GAGVSQSPSNKVTEKGKDVELRCDPISGHTALYWYRQSLGQGLEFLIYFQGNSAPDKSGLPSDRFSAERTGGSVSTLTIQRTQQEDSAVYLCASSATGGTNQPQHFGDGTRLSIL.